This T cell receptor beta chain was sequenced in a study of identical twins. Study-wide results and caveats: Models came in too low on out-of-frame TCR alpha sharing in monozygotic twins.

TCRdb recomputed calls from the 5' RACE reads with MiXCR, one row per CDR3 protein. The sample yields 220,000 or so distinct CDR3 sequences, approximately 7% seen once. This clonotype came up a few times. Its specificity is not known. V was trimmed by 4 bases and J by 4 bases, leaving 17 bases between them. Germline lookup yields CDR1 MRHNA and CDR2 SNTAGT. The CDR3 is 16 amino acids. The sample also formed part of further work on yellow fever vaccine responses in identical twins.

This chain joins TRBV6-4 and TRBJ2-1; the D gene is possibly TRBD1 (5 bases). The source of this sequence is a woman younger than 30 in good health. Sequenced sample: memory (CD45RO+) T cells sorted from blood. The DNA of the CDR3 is TGTGCCAGCAGTGCGGCAGTGACAGACTTATACAATGAGCAGTTCTTC. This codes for CASSAAVTDLYNEQFF.